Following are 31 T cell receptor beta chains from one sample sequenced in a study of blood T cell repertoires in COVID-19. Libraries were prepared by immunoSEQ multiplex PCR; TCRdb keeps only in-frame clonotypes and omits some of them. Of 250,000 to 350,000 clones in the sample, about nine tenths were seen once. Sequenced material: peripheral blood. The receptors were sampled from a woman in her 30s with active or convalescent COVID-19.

The CDR3 spells CASSAGLAGNTDTQYF. CDR3 bases: TGTGCCAGCAGTGCGGGACTAGCGGGAAACACAGATACGCAGTATTTT. The genes are TRBV6-2 or TRBV6-3 and TRBJ2-3, with 13 bases identical to TRBD2. Unmatched junction bases numbered 4, after V lost 5 bases and J lost 2 bases. CDR1 is MNHEY, CDR2 SVGEGT, per germline. This CDR3 region has 16 residues.

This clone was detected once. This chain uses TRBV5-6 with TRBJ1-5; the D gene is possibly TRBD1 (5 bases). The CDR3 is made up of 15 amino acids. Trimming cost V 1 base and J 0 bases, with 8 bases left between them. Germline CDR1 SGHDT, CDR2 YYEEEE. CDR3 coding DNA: TGTGCCAGCAGCTTGACAGGCGTTAGCAATCAGCCCCAGCATTTT. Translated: CASSLTGVSNQPQHF.

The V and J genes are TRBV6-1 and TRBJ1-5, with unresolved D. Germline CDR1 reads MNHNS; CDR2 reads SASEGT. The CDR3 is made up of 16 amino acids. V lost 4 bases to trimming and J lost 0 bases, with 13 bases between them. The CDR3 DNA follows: TGTGCCAGCAGTGGGCCGCGCAGGTATAGCAATCAGCCCCAGCATTTT. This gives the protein CASSGPRRYSNQPQHF.

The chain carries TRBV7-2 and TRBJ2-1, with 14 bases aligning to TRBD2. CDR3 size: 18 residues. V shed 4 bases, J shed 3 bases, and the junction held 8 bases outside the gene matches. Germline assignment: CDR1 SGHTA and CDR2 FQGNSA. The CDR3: CASSSGLAGALYYNEQFF. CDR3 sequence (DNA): TGTGCCAGCAGCTCGGGACTAGCGGGGGCGTTATACTACAATGAGCAGTTCTTC.

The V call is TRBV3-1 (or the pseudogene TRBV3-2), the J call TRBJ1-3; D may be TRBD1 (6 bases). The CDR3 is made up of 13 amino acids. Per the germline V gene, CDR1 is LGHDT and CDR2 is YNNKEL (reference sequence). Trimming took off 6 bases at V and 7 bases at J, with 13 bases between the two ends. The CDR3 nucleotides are TGTGCCAGCAGTCGTCAAACAGGGAACACCATATATTTT. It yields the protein CASSRQTGNTIYF.

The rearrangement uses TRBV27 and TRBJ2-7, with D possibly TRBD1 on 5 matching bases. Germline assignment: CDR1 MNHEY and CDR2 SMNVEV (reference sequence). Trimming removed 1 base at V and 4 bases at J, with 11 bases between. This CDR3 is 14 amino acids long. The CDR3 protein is CASSLFQGPYEQYF. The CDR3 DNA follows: TGTGCCAGCAGTTTATTTCAGGGCCCATACGAGCAGTACTTC.

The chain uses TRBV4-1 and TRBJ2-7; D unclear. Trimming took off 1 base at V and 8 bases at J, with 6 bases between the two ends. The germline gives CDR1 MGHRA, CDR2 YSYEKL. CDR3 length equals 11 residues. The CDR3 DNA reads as TGCGCCAGCAGCCAAGGGGCCCAGCAGTACTTC. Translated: CASSQGAQQYF.

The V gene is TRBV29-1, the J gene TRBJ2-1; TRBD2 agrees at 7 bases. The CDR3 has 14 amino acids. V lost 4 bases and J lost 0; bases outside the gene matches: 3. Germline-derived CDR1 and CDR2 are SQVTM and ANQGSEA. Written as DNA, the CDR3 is TGCAGCGTTGGGCGCGGGAGCTCCTACAATGAGCAGTTCTTC. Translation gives CSVGRGSSYNEQFF.

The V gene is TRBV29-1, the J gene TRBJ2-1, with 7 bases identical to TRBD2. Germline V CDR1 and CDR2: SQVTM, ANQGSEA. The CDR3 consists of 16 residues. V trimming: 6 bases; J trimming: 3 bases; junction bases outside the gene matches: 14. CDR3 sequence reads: CSVILVGSGDYNEQFF. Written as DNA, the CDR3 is TGCAGCGTCATCCTTGTAGGAAGCGGGGACTACAATGAGCAGTTCTTC.

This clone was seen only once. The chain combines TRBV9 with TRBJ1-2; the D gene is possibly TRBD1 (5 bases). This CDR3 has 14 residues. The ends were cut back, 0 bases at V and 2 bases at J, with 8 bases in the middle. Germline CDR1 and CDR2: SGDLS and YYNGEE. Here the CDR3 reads CASSVGRGNYGYTF. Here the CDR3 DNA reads TGTGCCAGCAGCGTAGGGCGGGGGAACTATGGCTACACCTTC.

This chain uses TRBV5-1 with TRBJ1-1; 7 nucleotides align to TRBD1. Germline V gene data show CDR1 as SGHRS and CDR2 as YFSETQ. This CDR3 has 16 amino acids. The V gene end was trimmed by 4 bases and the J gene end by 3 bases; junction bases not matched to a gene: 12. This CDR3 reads CASSTGTASWDTEAFF. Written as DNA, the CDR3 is TGCGCCAGCAGCACTGGGACAGCCTCGTGGGACACTGAAGCTTTCTTT. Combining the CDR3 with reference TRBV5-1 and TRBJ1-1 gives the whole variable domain KAGVTQTPRYLIKTRGQQVTLSCSPISGHRSVSWYQQTPGQGLQFLFEYFSETQRNKGNFPGRFSGRQFSNSRSEMNVSTLELGDSALYLCASSTGTASWDTEAFFGQGTRLTVV.

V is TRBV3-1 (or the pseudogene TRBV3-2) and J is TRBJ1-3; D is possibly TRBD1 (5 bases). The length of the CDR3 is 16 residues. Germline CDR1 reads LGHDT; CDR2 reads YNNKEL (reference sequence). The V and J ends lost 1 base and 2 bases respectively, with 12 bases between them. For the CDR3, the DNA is TGTGCCAGCAGCCAAGCCCCTCAGGGAACTGGAAACACCATATATTTT. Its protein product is CASSQAPQGTGNTIYF.

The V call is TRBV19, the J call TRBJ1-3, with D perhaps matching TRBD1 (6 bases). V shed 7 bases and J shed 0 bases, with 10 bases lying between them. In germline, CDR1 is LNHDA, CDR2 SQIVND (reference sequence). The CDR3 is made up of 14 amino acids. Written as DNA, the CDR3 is TGTGCCAGTAATACAGGGTCCTCTGGAAACACCATATATTTT. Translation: CASNTGSSGNTIYF.

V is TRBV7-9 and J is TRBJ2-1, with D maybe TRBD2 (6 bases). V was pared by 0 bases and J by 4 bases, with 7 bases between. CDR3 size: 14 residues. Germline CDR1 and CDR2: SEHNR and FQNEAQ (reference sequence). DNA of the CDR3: TGTGCCAGCAGCTTAGCGGGGGGTTACAATGAGCAGTTCTTC. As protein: CASSLAGGYNEQFF.

CDR3 region: CASSLRGAGEKLFF. The DNA for the CDR3 is TGCGCCAGCAGCTTGCGGGGGGCAGGGGAAAAACTGTTTTTT. This rearrangement joins TRBV5-1 to TRBJ1-4; a weak D match, TRBD1 (6 bases). The V and J ends lost 1 base and 8 bases respectively, with 12 bases between them. The germline V gene encodes CDR1 SGHRS and CDR2 YFSETQ. This CDR3 contains 14 residues. Full variable domain (remainder filled in from reference TRBV5-1 and TRBJ1-4): KAGVTQTPRYLIKTRGQQVTLSCSPISGHRSVSWYQQTPGQGLQFLFEYFSETQRNKGNFPGRFSGRQFSNSRSEMNVSTLELGDSALYLCASSLRGAGEKLFFGSGTQLSVL.

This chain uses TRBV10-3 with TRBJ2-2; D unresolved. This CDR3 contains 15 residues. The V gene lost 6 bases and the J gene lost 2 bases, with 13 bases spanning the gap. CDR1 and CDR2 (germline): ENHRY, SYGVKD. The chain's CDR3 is CAIRHGELNTGELFF. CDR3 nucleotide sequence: TGTGCCATCAGACACGGAGAACTAAACACCGGGGAGCTGTTTTTT.

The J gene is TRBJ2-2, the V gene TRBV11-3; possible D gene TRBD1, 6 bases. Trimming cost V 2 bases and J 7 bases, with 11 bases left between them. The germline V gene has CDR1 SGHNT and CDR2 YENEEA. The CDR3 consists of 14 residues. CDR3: CASSLLEDSGELFF. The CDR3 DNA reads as TGTGCCAGCAGCTTACTCGAGGACAGCGGGGAGCTGTTTTTT.

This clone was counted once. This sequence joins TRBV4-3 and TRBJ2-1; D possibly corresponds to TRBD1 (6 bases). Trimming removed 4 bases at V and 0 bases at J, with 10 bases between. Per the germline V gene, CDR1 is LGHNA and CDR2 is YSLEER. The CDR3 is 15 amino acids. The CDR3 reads CASSLRQDSYNEQFF. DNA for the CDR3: TGCGCCAGCAGCCTCAGACAGGACTCCTACAATGAGCAGTTCTTC.

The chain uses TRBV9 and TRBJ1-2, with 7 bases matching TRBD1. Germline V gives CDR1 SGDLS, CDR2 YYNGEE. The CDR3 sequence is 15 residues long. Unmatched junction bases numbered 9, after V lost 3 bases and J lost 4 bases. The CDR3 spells CASSADRETLYGYTF. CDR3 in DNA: TGTGCCAGCAGCGCCGACAGGGAAACTCTCTATGGCTACACCTTC.

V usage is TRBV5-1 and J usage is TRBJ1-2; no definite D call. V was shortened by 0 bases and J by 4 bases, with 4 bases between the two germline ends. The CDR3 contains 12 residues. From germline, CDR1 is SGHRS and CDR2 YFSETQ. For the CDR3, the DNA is TGCGCCAGCAGCTTGGACTCCTATGGCTACACCTTC. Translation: CASSLDSYGYTF.

The CDR3 nucleotides read TGCGCCAGCAGTCCGCAAATTAGTGGCGGTCTTTCCTACGAGCAGTACTTC. Translated, it gives CASSPQISGGLSYEQYF. V gene TRBV4-3 combines with J gene TRBJ2-7; D is ambiguous. The CDR3 totals 17 residues. Germline values: CDR1 LGHNA, CDR2 YSLEER. V lost 6 bases, J lost 1 base, and 22 bases lay in between.

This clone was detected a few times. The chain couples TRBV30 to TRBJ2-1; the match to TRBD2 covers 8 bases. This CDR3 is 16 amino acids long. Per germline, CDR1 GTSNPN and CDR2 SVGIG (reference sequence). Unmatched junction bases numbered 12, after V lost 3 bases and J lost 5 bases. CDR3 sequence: CAWSPFGRGGHNEQFF. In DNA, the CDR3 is TGTGCCTGGAGCCCTTTCGGTCGCGGGGGGCACAATGAGCAGTTCTTC.

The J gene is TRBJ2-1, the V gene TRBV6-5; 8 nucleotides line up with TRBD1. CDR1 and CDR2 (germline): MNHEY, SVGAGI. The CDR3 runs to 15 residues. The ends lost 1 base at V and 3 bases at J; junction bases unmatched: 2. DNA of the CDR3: TGTGCCAGCAGTTACTGGACAGGGAGCTACAATGAGCAGTTCTTC. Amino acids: CASSYWTGSYNEQFF.

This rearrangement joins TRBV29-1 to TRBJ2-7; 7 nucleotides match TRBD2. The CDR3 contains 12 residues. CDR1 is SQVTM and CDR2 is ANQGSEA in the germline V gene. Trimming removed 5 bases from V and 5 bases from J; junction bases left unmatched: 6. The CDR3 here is CSVTTSWNEQYF. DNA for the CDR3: TGCAGCGTTACGACTAGCTGGAACGAGCAGTACTTC.

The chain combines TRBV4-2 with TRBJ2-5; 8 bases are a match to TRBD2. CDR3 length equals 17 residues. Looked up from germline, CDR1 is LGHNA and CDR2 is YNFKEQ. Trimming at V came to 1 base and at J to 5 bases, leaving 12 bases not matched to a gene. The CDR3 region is CASSQVPDGGAKETQYF. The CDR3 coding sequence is TGTGCCAGCAGCCAAGTCCCGGACGGGGGGGCTAAGGAGACCCAGTACTTC.

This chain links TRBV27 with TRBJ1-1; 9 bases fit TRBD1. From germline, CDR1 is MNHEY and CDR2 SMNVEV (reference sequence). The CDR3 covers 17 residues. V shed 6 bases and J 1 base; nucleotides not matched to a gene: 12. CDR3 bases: TGTGCCAGCAGCCCTGGACAGGGGTGGGGCCCGAACACTGAAGCTTTCTTT. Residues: CASSPGQGWGPNTEAFF.

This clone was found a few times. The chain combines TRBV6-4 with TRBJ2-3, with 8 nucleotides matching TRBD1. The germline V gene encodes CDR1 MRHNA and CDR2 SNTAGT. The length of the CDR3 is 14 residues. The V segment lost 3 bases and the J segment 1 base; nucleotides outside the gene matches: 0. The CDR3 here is CASSETGGTDTQYF. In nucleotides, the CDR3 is TGTGCCAGCAGTGAGACAGGGGGCACAGATACGCAGTATTTT.

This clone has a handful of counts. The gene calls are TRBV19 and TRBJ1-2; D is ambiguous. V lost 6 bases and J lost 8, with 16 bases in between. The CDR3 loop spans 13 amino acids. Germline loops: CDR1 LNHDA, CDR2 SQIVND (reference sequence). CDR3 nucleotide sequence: TGTGCCAGTAGCCCGGCCCCCCGGGAAGGCTACACCTTC. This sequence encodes CASSPAPREGYTF.

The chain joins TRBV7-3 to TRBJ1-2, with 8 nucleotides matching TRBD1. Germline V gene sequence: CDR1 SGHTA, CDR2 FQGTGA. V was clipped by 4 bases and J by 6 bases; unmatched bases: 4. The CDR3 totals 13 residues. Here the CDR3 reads CASSSGQGDGYTF. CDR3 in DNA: TGTGCCAGCAGCTCCGGACAGGGTGATGGCTACACCTTC.

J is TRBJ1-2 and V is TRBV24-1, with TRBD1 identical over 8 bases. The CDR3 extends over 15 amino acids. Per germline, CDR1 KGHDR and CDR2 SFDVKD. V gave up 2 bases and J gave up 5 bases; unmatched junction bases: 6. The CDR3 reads CATSDWTGSSYGYTF. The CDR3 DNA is TGTGCCACCAGTGATTGGACAGGGTCGAGTTATGGCTACACCTTC.

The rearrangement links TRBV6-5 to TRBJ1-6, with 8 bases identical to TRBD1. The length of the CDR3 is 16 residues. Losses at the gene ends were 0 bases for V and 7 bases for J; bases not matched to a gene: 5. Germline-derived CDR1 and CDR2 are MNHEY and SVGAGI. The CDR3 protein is CASSYSGQGANSPLHF. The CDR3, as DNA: TGTGCCAGCAGTTACTCGGGGCAGGGGGCAAATTCACCCCTCCACTTT.